The 3 T cell receptor beta chains below come from one sample, sequenced in a study of cytomegalovirus exposure and HLA in healthy donors. 60 Vbeta and 13 Jbeta primers were used in PCR. Libraries were prepared by immunoSEQ multiplex PCR; TCRdb keeps only in-frame clonotypes and omits some of them. The sample has about 200,000 clones, approximately 80% seen once; the top ten hold 3.4%. Material: PBMCs. All receptors derive from a man aged 35 to 55 in good health and CMV-seropositive.

This rearrangement joins TRBV27 to TRBJ2-1; possibly TRBD2 for D (6 bases). This CDR3 comprises 14 residues. Trimming took 5 bases from V and 5 from J, leaving 13 bases between them. Germline CDR1 and CDR2: MNHEY and SMNVEV (reference sequence). In nucleotides, the CDR3 is TGTGCCAGCAGTGCGACTAGAGAGAACAATGAGCAGTTCTTC. Encoded protein: CASSATRENNEQFF.

The chain has TRBV4-2 and TRBJ1-6; the D is unclear. The germline CDR1 and CDR2 sequences are LGHNA and YNFKEQ. The V and J ends lost 5 bases and 7 bases respectively, with 18 bases between them. This CDR3 spans 16 amino acids. CDR3 DNA: TGTGCCAGCAGCTTCGCGCTAGAGGTTTTGAATTCACCCCTCCACTTT. Translating it yields CASSFALEVLNSPLHF.

CDR3 DNA: TGTGCCAGCTCCCCCCGCTTAGCGGACAGCACAGATACGCAGTATTTT. This translates into CASSPRLADSTDTQYF. V usage is TRBV18 and J usage is TRBJ2-3; possibly TRBD2 for D (6 bases). Germline V CDR1 and CDR2: KGHSH, LQKENI. Deletions cut 6 bases from V and 0 bases from J, with 16 bases between. The CDR3 totals 16 residues.